This TCR beta chain derives from a study of PD-1 blockade in mismatch repair-deficient tumors. The wider study: Enrolled about 2013-2017, patients had progressing, pretreated mismatch repair-deficient cancers of approximately 13 types. General observations from the study: After pembrolizumab, tumor-resident clones rose rapidly, then generally contracted before radiologic responses.

Germline loops: CDR1 KGHSH, CDR2 LQKENI. Trimming took 2 bases from V and 7 from J, leaving 18 bases between them. This CDR3 region has 16 residues. With regard to this clone: Its specificity is unknown.

Repertoires were generated with immunoSEQ multiplex PCR, while TCRdb's copy carries only in-frame clones and drops some. The repertoire includes over 100,000 clones, about 83% of them detected once, and approximately 4.7% sits in the top ten. PCR or immunohistochemistry showed mismatch repair deficiency in every enrolled patient. TCR sequencing covered a few patients who responded to pembrolizumab. The sample was peripheral blood, taken about 60 weeks after starting pembrolizumab. The origin of this receptor is an adult with mismatch repair-deficient cancer. This chain connects TRBV18 to TRBJ1-3; D perhaps matches TRBD1 (5 bases). This chain's CDR3 is CASSPNRGGLDNTIYF. CDR3 bases: TGTGCCAGCTCACCAAACCGGGGGGGACTGGATAACACCATATATTTT.